This T cell receptor (beta chain) was documented in a study of blood T cell repertoires in COVID-19. Study at large: Material from acute and convalescent COVID-19 was sourced from the United States, Italy and Spain.

How the authors handled the data: Estimation of nucleated cell counts relied on the amplification of reference gene primers. This table comes from immunoSEQ multiplex PCR, and its TCRdb copy is limited to in-frame clones, with some not included. Clone size and the V and J calls come from that table; the DNA yielded D and trimming. This sample yields 200,000 to 250,000 clones, of which about nine tenths are seen a single time; 1.2% belongs to the top ten. Study members were between about 18 and 100 years old and lived in about two dozen US regions. Membership in each cohort depended on participant-reported clinical history. Per germline, CDR1 MDHEN and CDR2 SYDVKM. V shed 3 bases, J shed 5 bases, and the junction held 13 bases outside the gene matches. This CDR3 contains 17 residues.

The J gene is TRBJ1-5, the V gene TRBV28; TRBD1 agrees at 7 bases. This TCR was recovered from a man in his thirties or forties who had recovered from COVID-19. The sequenced sample consisted of PBMCs or T cells enriched from blood (not recorded which). The CDR3 bases are TGTGCCAGCAGTTTCTTCCGTCGACAGGGAAAGGATCAGCCCCAGCATTTT. Protein: CASSFFRRQGKDQPQHF.